The TCR beta chain under discussion was sequenced for a study of control samples from healthy donors and cancer patients (dated by TCRdb to the early 2020s). Library construction relied on the immunoSEQ multiplex PCR assay. Here the immuneACCESS table is served through TCRdb, limited to in-frame sequences with V and J called. Missing clones are a known gap in these copies; in checked studies unresolved V genes cover under half, and the rest lacks a known reason. Present in this sample are 12,000 or so clones, over 75% of which were seen just once. 2.8% of the sample comes from the top ten. Points on this clone: Its antigen remains undetermined. Per-base qualities were not stored, and no clone one base away is much larger.

Trimming costs V 8 bases and J 4 bases, and their ends lie 14 bases apart. There are 12 amino acids in the CDR3, from cysteine to phenylalanine inclusive. The CDR3 DNA has 36 bases and is translated from base 1. Via the germline V gene (reference sequence), CDR1 is GTSNPN and CDR2 SVGIG. The chain is assembled from TRBV30 and TRBJ1-2; the D gene is perhaps TRBD1, from 6 matching bases. This clonotype was obtained from a male donor with melanoma. The sequenced sample consisted of formalin-fixed, paraffin-embedded tissue. The sequenced DNA is TGTGCCGCCCAAGGGGGGGGCTATGGCTACACCTTC. It specifies CAAQGGGYGYTF.